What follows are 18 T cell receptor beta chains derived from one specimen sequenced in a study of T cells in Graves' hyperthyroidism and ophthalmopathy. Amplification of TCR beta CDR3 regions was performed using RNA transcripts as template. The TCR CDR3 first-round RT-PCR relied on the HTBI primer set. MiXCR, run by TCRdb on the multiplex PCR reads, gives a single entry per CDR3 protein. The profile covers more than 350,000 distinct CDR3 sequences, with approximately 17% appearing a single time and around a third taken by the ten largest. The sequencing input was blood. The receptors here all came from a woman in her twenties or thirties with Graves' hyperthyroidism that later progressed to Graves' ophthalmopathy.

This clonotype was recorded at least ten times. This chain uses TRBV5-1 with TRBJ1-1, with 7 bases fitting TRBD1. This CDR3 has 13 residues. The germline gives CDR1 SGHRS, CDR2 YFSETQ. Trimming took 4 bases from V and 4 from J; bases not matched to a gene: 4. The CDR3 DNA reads TGCGCCAGCAGCGCAGGGGGGGCCACTGAAGCTTTCTTT. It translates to CASSAGGATEAFF.

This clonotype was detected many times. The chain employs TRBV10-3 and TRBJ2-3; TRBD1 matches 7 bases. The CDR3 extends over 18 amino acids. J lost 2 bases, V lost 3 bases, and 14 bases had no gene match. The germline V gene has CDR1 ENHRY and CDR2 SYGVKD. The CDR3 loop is CAISDPGTAKGVTDTQYF. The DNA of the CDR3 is TGTGCCATCAGTGATCCCGGGACAGCAAAAGGGGTCACAGATACGCAGTATTTT.

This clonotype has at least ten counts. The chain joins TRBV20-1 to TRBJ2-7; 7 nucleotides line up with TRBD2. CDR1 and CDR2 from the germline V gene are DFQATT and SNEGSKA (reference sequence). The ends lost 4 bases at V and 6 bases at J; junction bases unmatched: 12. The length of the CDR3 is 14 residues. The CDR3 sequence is CSATAAGVSIEQYF. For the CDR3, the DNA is TGCAGTGCTACGGCGGCGGGGGTATCAATCGAGCAGTACTTC.

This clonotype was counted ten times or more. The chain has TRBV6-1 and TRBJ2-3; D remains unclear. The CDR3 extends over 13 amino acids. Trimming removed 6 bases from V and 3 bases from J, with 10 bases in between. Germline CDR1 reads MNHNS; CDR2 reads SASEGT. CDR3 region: CASRRVRTDTQYF. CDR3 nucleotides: TGTGCCAGCAGGAGAGTTAGGACAGATACGCAGTATTTT.

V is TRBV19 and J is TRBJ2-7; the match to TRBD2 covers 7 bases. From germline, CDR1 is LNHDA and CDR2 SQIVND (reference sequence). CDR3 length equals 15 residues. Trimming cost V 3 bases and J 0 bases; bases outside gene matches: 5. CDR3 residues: CASSITREGSYEQYF. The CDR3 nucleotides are TGTGCCAGTAGTATTACCAGGGAGGGCTCCTACGAGCAGTACTTC.

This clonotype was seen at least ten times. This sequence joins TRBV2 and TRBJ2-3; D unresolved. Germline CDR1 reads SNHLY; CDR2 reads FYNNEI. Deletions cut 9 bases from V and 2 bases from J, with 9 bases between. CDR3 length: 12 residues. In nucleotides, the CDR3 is TGTGCCAGTGGGCAGAACACAGATACGCAGTATTTT. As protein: CASGQNTDTQYF.

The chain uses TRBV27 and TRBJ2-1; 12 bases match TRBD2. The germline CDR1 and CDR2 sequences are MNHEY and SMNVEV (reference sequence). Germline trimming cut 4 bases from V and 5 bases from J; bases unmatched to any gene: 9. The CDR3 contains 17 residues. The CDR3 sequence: CASSSSSSGRVDNEQFF. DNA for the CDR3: TGTGCCAGCAGTTCATCATCTAGCGGGAGGGTAGACAATGAGCAGTTCTTC.

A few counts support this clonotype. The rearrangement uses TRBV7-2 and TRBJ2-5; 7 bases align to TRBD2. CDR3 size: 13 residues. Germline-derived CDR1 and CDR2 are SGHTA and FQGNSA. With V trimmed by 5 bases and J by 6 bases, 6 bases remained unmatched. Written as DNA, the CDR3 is TGTGCCAGCAGCCCCCCGGGACTAAAGACCCAGTACTTC. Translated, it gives CASSPPGLKTQYF.

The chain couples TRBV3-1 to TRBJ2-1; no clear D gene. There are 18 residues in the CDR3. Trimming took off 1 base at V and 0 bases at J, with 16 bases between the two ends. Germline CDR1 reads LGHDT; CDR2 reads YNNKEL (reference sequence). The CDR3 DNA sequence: TGTGCCAGCAGCCAAGTTTTCCAGGCCCTAACCTCCTACAATGAGCAGTTCTTC. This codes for CASSQVFQALTSYNEQFF.

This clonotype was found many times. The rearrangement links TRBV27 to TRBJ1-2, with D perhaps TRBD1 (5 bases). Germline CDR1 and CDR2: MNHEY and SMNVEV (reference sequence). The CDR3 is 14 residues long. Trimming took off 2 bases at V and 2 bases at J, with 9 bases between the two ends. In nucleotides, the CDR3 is TGTGCCAGCAGTTTAGGGAGGGACAACTATGGCTACACCTTC. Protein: CASSLGRDNYGYTF.

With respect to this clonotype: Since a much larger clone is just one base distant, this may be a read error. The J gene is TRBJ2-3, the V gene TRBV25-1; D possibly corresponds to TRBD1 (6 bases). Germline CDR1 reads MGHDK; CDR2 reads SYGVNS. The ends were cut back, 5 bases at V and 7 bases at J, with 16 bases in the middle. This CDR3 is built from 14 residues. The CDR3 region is CASSRGRGGNTQYF. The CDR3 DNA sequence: TGTGCCAGCAGTCGGGGCAGGGGTGGGAATACGCAGTATTTT.

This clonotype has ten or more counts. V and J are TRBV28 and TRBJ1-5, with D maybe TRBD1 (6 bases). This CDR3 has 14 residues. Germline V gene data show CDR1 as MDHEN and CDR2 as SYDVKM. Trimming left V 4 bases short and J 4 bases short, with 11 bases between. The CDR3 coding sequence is TGTGCCAGCAGTTCCTTACAGGGAAATCAGCCCCAGCATTTT. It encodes CASSSLQGNQPQHF.

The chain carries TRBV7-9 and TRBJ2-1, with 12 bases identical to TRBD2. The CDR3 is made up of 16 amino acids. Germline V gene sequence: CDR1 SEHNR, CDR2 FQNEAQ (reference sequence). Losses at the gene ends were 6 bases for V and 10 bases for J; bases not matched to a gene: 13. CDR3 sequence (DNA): TGTGCCAGCAGGACCCTAGCGGGGGGGCTTTTTCGGGAGCAGTTCTTC. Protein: CASRTLAGGLFREQFF.

The CDR3 spells CSATSREVNTGELFF. In DNA, the CDR3 is TGCAGTGCTACATCGAGGGAGGTGAACACCGGGGAGCTGTTTTTT. The rearrangement links TRBV20-1 to TRBJ2-2, with D possibly TRBD2 on 6 matching bases. Germline-derived CDR1 and CDR2 are DFQATT and SNEGSKA (reference sequence). CDR3 length: 15 amino acids. The V gene lost 4 bases and the J gene lost 1 base, with 13 bases spanning the gap.

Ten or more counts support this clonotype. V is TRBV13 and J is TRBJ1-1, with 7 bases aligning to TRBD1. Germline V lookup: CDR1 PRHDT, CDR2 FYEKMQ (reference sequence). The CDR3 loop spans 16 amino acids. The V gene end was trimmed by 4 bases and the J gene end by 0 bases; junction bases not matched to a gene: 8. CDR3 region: CASSYGQVRMNTEAFF. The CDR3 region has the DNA TGTGCCAGCAGCTACGGACAGGTACGAATGAACACTGAAGCTTTCTTT.

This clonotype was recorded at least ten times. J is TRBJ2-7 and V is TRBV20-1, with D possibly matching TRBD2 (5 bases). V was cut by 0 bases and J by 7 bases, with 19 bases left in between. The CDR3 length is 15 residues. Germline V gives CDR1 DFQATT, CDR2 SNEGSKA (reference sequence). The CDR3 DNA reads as TGCAGTGCTAGAGATCTTGAAGAGGGATCGGGGGAGCAGTACTTC. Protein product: CSARDLEEGSGEQYF.

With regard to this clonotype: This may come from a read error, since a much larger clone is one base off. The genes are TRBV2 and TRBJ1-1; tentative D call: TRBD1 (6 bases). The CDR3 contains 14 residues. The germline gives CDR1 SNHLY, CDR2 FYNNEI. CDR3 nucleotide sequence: TGTGCCAGCAGCTTAAGTGCGTGGGACACTGAAGCTCTCTTT. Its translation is CASSLSAWDTEALF.

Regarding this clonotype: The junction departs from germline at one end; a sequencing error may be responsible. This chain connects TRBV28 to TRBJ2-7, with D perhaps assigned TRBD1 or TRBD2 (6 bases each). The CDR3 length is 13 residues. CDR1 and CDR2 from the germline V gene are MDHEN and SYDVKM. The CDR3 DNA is TGTGCCAACAGTTTACCGGGGGCGGGAGAGCAGTACTTC. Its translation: CANSLPGAGEQYF.